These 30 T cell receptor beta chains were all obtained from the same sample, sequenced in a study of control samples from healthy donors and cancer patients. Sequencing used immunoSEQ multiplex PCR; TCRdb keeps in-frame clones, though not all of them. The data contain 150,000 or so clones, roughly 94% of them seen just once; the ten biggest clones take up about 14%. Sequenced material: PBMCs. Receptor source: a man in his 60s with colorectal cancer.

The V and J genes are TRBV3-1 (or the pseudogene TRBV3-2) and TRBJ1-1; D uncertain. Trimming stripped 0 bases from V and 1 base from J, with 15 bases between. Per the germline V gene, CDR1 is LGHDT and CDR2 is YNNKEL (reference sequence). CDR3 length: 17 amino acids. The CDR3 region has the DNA TGTGCCAGCAGCCAAGATCCGTTGGAGGCCCAGAACACTGAAGCTTTCTTT. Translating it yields CASSQDPLEAQNTEAFF.

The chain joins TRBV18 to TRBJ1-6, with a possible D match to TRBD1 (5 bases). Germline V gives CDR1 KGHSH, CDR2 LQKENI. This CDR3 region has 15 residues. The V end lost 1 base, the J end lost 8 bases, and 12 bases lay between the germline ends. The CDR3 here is CASSPLKGMDSPLHF. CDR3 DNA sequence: TGTGCCAGCTCACCACTCAAGGGGATGGATTCACCCCTCCACTTT.

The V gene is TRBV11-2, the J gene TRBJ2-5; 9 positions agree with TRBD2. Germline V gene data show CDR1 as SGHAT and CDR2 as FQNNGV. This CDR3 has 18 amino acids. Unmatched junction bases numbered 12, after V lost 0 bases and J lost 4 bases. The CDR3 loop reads CASSLDFTRGGAGETQYF. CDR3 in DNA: TGTGCCAGCAGCTTAGATTTTACGCGCGGGGGGGCCGGAGAGACCCAGTACTTC.

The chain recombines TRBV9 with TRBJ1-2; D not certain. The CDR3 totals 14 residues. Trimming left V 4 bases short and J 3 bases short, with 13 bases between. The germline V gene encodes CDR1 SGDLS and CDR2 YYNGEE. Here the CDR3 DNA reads TGTGCCAGCAGCTCCTACCCGAGCGACTATGGCTACACCTTC. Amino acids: CASSSYPSDYGYTF.

Written as DNA, the CDR3 is TGTGCCACCAGCTCAACGGGACAGGGTAGTGAAAAACTGTTTTTT. This encodes CATSSTGQGSEKLFF. This chain uses TRBV24-1 with TRBJ1-4; 9 positions match TRBD1. Germline CDR1 KGHDR, CDR2 SFDVKD. This CDR3 comprises 15 residues. Germline trimming cut 7 bases from V and 7 bases from J; bases unmatched to any gene: 9.

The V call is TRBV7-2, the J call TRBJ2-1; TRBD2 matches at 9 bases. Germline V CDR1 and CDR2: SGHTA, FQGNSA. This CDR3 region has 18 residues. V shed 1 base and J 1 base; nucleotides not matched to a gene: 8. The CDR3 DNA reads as TGTGCCAGCAGCTTAGTGGCTAGCGGGGATACTTCCTACAATGAGCAGTTCTTC. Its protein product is CASSLVASGDTSYNEQFF.

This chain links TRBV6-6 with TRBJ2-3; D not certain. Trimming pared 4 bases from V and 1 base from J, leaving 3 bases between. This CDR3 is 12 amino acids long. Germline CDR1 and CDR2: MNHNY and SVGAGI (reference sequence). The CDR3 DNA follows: TGTGCCAGCAGTTTTGGCACAGATACGCAGTATTTT. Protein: CASSFGTDTQYF.

CDR3 DNA sequence: TGTGCCAGCAGTCAGGGGGACTATGGCTACACCTTC. Protein sequence: CASSQGDYGYTF. This chain connects TRBV6-2 or TRBV6-3 to TRBJ1-2; the match to TRBD1 covers 7 bases. The CDR3 sequence is 12 residues long. J lost 3 bases, V lost 5 bases, and 0 bases had no gene match. CDR1 is MNHEY and CDR2 is SVGEGT in the germline V gene.

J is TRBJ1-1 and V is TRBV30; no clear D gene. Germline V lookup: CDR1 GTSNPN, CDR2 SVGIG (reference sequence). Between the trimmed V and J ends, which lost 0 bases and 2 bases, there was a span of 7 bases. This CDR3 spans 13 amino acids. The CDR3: CAWSVGRNTEAFF. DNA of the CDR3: TGTGCCTGGAGTGTCGGCAGAAACACTGAAGCTTTCTTT.

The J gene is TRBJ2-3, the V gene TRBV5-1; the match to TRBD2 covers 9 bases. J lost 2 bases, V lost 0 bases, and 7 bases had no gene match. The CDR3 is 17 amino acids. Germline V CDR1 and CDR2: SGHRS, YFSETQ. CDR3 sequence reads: CASSLAPSGDLTDTQYF. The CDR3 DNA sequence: TGCGCCAGCAGCTTGGCGCCTAGCGGGGATCTCACAGATACGCAGTATTTT.

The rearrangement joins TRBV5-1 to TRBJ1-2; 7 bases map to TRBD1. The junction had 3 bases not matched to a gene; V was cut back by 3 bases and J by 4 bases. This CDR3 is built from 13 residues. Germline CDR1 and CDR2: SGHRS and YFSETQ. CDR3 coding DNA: TGCGCCAGCAGCTCGGGACAGATCTATGGCTACACCTTC. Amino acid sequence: CASSSGQIYGYTF.

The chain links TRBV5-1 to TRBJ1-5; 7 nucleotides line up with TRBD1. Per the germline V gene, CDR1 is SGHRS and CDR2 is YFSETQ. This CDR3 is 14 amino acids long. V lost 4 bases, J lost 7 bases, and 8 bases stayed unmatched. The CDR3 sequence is CASSEDRSGQPQHF. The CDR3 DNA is TGCGCCAGCAGCGAGGACAGGTCCGGACAGCCCCAGCATTTT.

In nucleotides, the CDR3 is TGTGCCAGTAGTATTGATCTAGCGGGGGGCACGAACACCGGGGAGCTGTTTTTT. This codes for CASSIDLAGGTNTGELFF. The V gene is TRBV19, the J gene TRBJ2-2; 11 bases map to TRBD2. V was pared by 3 bases and J by 0 bases, with 6 bases of the junction left unmatched. This CDR3 is built from 18 residues. CDR1 is LNHDA and CDR2 is SQIVND in the germline V gene (reference sequence).

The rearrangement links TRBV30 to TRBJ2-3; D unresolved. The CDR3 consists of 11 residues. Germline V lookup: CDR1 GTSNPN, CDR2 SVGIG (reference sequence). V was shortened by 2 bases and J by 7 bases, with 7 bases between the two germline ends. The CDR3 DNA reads TGTGCCTGGAGTTCGGACCATACGCAGTATTTT. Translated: CAWSSDHTQYF.

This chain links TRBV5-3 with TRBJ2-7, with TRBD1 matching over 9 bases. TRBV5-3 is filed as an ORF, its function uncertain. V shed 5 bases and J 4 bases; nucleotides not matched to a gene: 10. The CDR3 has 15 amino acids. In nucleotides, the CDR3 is TGTGCCAGAAGTCGGTTTCCGGGACAGGGATACGAGCAGTACTTC. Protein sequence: CARSRFPGQGYEQYF.

The CDR3 DNA follows: TGTGCCAGCAGCTTTTTTCAGGGGGAGGTGTCACCCCTCCACTTT. It codes for CASSFFQGEVSPLHF. The chain carries TRBV5-4 and TRBJ1-6; 7 nucleotides match TRBD1. The CDR3 covers 15 residues. Per the germline V gene, CDR1 is SGHNT and CDR2 is YYREEE (reference sequence). With V trimmed by 2 bases and J by 10 bases, 9 bases remained unmatched.

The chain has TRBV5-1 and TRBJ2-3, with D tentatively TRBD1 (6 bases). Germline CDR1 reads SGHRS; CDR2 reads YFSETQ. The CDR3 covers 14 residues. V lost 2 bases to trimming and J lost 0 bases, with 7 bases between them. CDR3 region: CASSLGQSTDTQYF. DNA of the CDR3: TGCGCCAGCAGCTTAGGACAGAGCACAGATACGCAGTATTTT.

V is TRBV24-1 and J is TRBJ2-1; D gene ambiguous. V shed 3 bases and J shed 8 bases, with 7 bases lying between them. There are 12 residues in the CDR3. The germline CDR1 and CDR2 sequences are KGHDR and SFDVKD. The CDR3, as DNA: TGTGCCACCAGTGATCTCAGCGATGAGCAGTTCTTC. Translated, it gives CATSDLSDEQFF.

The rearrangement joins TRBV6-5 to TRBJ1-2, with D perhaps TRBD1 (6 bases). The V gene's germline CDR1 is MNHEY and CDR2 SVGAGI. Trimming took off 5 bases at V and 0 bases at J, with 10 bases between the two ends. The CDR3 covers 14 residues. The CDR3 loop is CASSPDRANYGYTF. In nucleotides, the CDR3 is TGTGCCAGCAGTCCGGACAGAGCTAACTATGGCTACACCTTC.

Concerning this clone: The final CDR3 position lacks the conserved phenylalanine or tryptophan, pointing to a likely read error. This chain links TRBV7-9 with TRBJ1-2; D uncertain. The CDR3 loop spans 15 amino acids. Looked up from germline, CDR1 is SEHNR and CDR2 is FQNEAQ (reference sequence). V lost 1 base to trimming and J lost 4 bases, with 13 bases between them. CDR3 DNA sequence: TGTGCCAGCAGCTTAGTGTTGGGAAGCGGCTATGGCTACACCCTC. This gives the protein CASSLVLGSGYGYTL.

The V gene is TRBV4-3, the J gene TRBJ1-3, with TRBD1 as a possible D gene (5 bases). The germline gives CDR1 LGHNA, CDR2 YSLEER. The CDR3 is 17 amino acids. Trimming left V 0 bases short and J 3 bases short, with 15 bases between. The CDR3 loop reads CASSQERGPGYGNTIYF. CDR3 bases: TGCGCCAGCAGCCAAGAAAGGGGACCCGGGTATGGAAACACCATATATTTT.

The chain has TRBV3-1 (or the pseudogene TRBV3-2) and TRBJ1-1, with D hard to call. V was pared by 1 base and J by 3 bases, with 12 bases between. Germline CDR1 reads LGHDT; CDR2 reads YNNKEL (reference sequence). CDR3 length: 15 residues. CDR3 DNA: TGTGCCAGCAGCCAAGTTGCCTCGAAGGACACTGAAGCTTTCTTT. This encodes CASSQVASKDTEAFF.

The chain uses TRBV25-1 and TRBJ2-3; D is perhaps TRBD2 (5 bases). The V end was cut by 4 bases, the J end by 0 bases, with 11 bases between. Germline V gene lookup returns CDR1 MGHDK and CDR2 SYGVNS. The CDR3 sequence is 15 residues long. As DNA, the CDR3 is TGTGCCAGCAGTGCAGCGGTTCCTAGCACAGATACGCAGTATTTT. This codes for CASSAAVPSTDTQYF.

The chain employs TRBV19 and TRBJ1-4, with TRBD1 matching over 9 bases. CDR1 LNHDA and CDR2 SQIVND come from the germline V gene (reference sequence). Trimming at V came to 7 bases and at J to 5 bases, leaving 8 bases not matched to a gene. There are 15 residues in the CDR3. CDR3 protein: CASNNRGLSNEKLFF. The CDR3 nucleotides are TGTGCCAGTAATAACAGGGGGCTTAGCAATGAAAAACTGTTTTTT.

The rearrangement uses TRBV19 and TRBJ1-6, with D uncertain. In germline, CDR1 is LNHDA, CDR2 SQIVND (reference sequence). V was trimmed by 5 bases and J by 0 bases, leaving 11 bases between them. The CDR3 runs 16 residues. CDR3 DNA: TGTGCCAGTAGTCCCGAACTGAGCTCCTATAATTCACCCCTCCACTTT. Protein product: CASSPELSSYNSPLHF.

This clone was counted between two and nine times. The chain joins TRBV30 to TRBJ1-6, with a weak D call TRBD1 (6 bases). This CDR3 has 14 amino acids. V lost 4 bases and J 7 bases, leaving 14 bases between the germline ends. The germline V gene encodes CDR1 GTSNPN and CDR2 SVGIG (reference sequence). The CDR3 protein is CAWTRGPGNSPLHF. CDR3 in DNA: TGTGCCTGGACCAGGGGCCCGGGGAATTCACCCCTCCACTTT. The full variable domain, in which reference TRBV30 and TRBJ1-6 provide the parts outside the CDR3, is SQTIHQWPATLVQPVGSPLSLECTVEGTSNPNLYWYRQAAGRGLQLLFYSVGIGQISSEVPQNLSASRPQDRQFILSSKKLLLSDSGFYLCAWTRGPGNSPLHFGNGTRLTVT.

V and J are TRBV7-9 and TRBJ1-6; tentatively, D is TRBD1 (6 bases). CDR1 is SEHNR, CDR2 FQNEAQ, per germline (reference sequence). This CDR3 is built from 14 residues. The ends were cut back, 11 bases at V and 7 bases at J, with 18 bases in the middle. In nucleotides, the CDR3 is TGTGCCTGGGGGGCCGGGCCTGGGAATTCACCCCTCCACTTT. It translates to CAWGAGPGNSPLHF.

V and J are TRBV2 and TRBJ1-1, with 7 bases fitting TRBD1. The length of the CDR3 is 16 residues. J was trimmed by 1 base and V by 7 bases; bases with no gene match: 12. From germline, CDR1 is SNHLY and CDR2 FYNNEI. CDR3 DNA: TGTGCCAGCACCCTAGAAGCCGGGACAGCGAACACTGAAGCTTTCTTT. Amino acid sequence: CASTLEAGTANTEAFF.

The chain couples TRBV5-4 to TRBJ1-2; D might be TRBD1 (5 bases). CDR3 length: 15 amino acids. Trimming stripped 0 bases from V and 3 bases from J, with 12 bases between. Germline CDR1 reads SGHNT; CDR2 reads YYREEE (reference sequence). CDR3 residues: CASSLGKGPYYGYTF. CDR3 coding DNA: TGTGCCAGCAGCTTGGGGAAGGGACCTTACTATGGCTACACCTTC.

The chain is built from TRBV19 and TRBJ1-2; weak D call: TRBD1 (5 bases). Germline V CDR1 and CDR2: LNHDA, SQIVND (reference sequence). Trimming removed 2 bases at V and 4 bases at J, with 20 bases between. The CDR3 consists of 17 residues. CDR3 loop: CASSIPPKFEGFYGYTF. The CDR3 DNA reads TGTGCCAGTAGTATACCCCCCAAATTTGAGGGGTTCTATGGCTACACCTTC.